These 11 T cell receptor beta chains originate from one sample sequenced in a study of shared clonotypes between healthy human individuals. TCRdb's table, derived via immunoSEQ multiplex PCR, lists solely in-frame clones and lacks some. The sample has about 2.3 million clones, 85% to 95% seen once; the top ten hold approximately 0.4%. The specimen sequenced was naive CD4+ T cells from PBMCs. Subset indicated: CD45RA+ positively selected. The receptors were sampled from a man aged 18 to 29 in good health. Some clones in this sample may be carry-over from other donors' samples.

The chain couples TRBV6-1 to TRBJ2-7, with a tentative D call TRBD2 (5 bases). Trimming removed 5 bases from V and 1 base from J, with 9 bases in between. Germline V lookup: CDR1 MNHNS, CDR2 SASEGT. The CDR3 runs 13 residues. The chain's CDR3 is CASSRPGSYEQYF. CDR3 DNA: TGTGCCAGCAGTAGACCGGGATCCTACGAGCAGTACTTC.

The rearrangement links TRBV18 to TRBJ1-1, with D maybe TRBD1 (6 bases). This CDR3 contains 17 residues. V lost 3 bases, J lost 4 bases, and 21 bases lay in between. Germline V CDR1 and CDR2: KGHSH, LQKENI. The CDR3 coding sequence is TGTGCCAGCTCACCTCGGGACACTTATTTAGACGGCACTGAAGCTTTCTTT. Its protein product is CASSPRDTYLDGTEAFF.

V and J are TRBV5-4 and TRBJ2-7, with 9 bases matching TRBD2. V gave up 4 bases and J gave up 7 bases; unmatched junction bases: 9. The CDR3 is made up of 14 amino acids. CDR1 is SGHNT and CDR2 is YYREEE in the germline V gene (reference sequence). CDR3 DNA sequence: TGTGCCAGCAGCCCGGTAGTAGCGGGAGTGGAGCAGTACTTC. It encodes CASSPVVAGVEQYF. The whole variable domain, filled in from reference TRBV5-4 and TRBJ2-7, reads ETGVTQSPTHLIKTRGQQVTLRCSSQSGHNTVSWYQQALGQGPQFIFQYYREEENGRGNFPPRFSGLQFPNYSSELNVNALELDDSALYLCASSPVVAGVEQYFGPGTRLTVT.

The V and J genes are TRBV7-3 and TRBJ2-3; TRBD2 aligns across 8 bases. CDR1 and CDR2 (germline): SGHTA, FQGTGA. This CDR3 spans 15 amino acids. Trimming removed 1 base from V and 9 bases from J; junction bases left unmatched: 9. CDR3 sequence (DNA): TGTGCCAGCAGCTTAAACGGGAGGGCCCAGGTGACGCAGTATTTT. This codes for CASSLNGRAQVTQYF.

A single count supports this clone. This chain's CDR3 is CASSPPGTGFHIQYF. CDR3 DNA sequence: TGTGCCAGCTCACCTCCCGGGACAGGCTTCCACATTCAGTACTTC. The chain is built from TRBV18 and TRBJ2-4, with TRBD1 matching 8 bases. V dropped 3 bases and J dropped 8; count of bases not matched to a gene: 9. The V gene's germline CDR1 is KGHSH and CDR2 LQKENI. The CDR3 has 15 residues.

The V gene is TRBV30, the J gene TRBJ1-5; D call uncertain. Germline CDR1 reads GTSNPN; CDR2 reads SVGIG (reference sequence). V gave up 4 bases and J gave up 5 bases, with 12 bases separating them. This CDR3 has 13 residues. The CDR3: CAWNNSSYQPQHF. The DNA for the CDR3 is TGTGCCTGGAATAACAGCTCCTATCAGCCCCAGCATTTT.

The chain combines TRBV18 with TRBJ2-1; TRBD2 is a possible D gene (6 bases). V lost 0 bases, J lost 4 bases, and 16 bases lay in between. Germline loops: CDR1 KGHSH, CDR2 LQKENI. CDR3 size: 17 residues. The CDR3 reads CASSPPARIAVYNEQFF. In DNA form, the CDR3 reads TGTGCCAGCTCACCACCGGCGCGAATAGCGGTATACAATGAGCAGTTCTTC.

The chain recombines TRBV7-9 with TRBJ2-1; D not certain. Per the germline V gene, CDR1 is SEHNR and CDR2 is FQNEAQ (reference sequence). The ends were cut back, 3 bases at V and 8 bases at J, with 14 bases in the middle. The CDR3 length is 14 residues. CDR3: CASSFSSAVDEQFF. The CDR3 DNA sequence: TGTGCCAGCAGCTTTTCCAGTGCTGTGGATGAGCAGTTCTTC.

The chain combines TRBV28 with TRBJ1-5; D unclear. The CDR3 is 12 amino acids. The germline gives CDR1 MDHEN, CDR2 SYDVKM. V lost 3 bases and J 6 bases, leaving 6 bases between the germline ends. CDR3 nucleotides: TGTGCCAGCAGTTTGTCGTTTCAGCCCCAGCATTTT. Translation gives CASSLSFQPQHF.

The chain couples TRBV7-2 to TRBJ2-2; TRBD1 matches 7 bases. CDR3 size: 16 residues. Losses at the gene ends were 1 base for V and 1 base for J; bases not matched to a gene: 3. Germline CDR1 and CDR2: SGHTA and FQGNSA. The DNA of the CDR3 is TGTGCCAGCAGCTTAGGACAGGGCCTGAACACCGGGGAGCTGTTTTTT. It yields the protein CASSLGQGLNTGELFF.

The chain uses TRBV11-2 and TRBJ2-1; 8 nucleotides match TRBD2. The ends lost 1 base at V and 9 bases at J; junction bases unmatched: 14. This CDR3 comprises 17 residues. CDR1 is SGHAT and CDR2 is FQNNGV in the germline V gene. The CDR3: CASSLVRSGSGLGEQFF. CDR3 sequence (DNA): TGTGCCAGCAGCTTAGTTAGGAGCGGGAGTGGTTTAGGTGAGCAGTTCTTC.